These 21 T cell receptor beta chains originate from one sample sequenced in a study of blood T cell repertoires in COVID-19. Profiling relied on immunoSEQ multiplex PCR, and the TCRdb table lists in-frame clones only, not all of them. The sample includes 25,000 to 30,000 clones, roughly 65% of them seen just once. The sample was peripheral blood. All receptors derive from a human donor in a cohort sampled during active COVID-19.

The rearrangement uses TRBV4-1 and TRBJ2-7, with 9 nucleotides matching TRBD1. V was pared by 0 bases and J by 3 bases, with 6 bases of the junction left unmatched. Germline CDR1 MGHRA, CDR2 YSYEKL. The CDR3 length is 16 residues. CDR3 sequence (DNA): TGCGCCAGCAGCCAAGATCCGGGACAGGGAATCTACGAGCAGTACTTC. The encoded protein is CASSQDPGQGIYEQYF.

The chain has TRBV7-3 and TRBJ1-1; 9 nucleotides agree with TRBD1. CDR1 SGHTA and CDR2 FQGTGA come from the germline V gene. With 5 bases clipped from V and 6 bases from J, the junction kept 7 bases outside the gene matches. CDR3 length equals 14 residues. The CDR3 reads CASSLDRGIAEAFF. The CDR3 nucleotides read TGTGCCAGCAGCCTAGACAGGGGGATAGCTGAAGCTTTCTTT. The variable domain in full, completed from reference TRBV7-3 and TRBJ1-1, reads GAGVSQTPSNKVTEKGKYVELRCDPISGHTALYWYRQSLGQGPEFLIYFQGTGAADDSGLPNDRFFAVRPEGSVSTLKIQRTERGDSAVYLCASSLDRGIAEAFFGQGTRLTVV.

This clone has just one count. The chain links TRBV6-5 to TRBJ2-7, with TRBD2 matching over 7 bases. V lost 10 bases to trimming and J lost 0 bases; unmatched junction nucleotides: 6. This CDR3 is built from 13 residues. The germline V gene encodes CDR1 MNHEY and CDR2 SVGAGI. The CDR3 bases are TGTGCCACCACCCTAGCGGCCTCCTACGAGCAGTACTTC. Translating it yields CATTLAASYEQYF.

The chain recombines TRBV7-9 with TRBJ2-4, with no clear D. The CDR3 loop spans 17 amino acids. The V gene lost 1 base and the J gene lost 0 bases, with 13 bases spanning the gap. CDR1 and CDR2 from the germline V gene are SEHNR and FQNEAQ (reference sequence). CDR3 amino acids: CASSLEVEALAKNIQYF. CDR3 in DNA: TGTGCCAGCAGCTTAGAGGTCGAGGCACTAGCCAAAAACATTCAGTACTTC.

This chain joins TRBV4-3 and TRBJ1-1, with 8 bases that match TRBD1. The CDR3 contains 15 residues. Germline CDR1 LGHNA, CDR2 YSLEER. The V segment lost 4 bases and the J segment 2 bases; nucleotides outside the gene matches: 6. CDR3 protein: CASSLFPGGNTEAFF. DNA for the CDR3: TGCGCCAGCAGCCTCTTTCCAGGGGGCAACACTGAAGCTTTCTTT.

This CDR3 reads CSVGNSYEQYF. CDR3 sequence (DNA): TGCAGCGTTGGTAATAGCTACGAGCAGTACTTC. The chain carries TRBV29-1 and TRBJ2-7; D not resolved. This CDR3 is built from 11 residues. Germline assignment: CDR1 SQVTM and CDR2 ANQGSEA. V dropped 4 bases and J dropped 3 bases, with 7 bases sitting between them.

The chain employs TRBV24-1 and TRBJ1-4, with D possibly matching TRBD1 (6 bases). The germline gives CDR1 KGHDR, CDR2 SFDVKD. CDR3 length: 11 residues. V was clipped by 9 bases and J by 17 bases, with 18 bases between them. CDR3 coding DNA: TGTGCCACCGTGCAGGAGCGGGACACCTTTTTT. Amino acids: CATVQERDTFF.

The chain couples TRBV5-1 to TRBJ2-1; TRBD2 matches at 14 bases. With 4 bases clipped from V and 7 bases from J, the junction kept 7 bases outside the gene matches. This CDR3 contains 16 residues. Germline lookup yields CDR1 SGHRS and CDR2 YFSETQ. For the CDR3, the DNA is TGCGCCAGCAGCAAACCGGGACTAGCGGGAGCAAATGAGCAGTTCTTC. This gives the protein CASSKPGLAGANEQFF.

This clone was counted between two and nine times. The V and J genes are TRBV6-5 and TRBJ1-6, with 8 bases aligning to TRBD1. Unmatched junction bases numbered 5, after V lost 7 bases and J lost 6 bases. The CDR3 is made up of 14 amino acids. Germline V gene data show CDR1 as MNHEY and CDR2 as SVGAGI. The CDR3 DNA is TGTGCCAGCAAGCAGGGGGCGAGTAATTCACCCCTCCACTTT. Translated: CASKQGASNSPLHF.

V usage is TRBV6-6 and J usage is TRBJ2-7; 7 bases are shared with TRBD1. The germline CDR1 and CDR2 sequences are MNHNY and SVGAGI (reference sequence). V trimming: 10 bases; J trimming: 6 bases; junction bases outside the gene matches: 9. The CDR3 extends over 12 amino acids. The chain's CDR3 is CATEGQPSEQYF. CDR3 nucleotides: TGTGCCACCGAGGGACAGCCAAGCGAGCAGTACTTC.

CDR3 protein: CASSAPSGEQYF. The CDR3 DNA reads TGTGCCAGCAGTGCCCCATCGGGCGAGCAGTACTTC. This chain joins TRBV6-6 and TRBJ2-7; D is unclear. Germline CDR1 MNHNY, CDR2 SVGAGI (reference sequence). The V end was cut by 5 bases, the J end by 6 bases, with 11 bases between. CDR3 length: 12 amino acids.

J is TRBJ2-3 and V is TRBV2; 10 bases align to TRBD2. The length of the CDR3 is 15 residues. Germline CDR1 reads SNHLY; CDR2 reads FYNNEI. The ends lost 5 bases at V and 3 bases at J; junction bases unmatched: 5. CDR3 in amino acids: CASSPAGGPTDTQYF. The CDR3 DNA sequence: TGTGCCAGCAGTCCAGCGGGAGGGCCGACAGATACGCAGTATTTT.

V usage is TRBV7-3 and J usage is TRBJ1-1; D is unresolved. This CDR3 has 13 residues. Between the trimmed V and J ends, which lost 5 bases and 10 bases, there was a span of 17 bases. Per germline, CDR1 SGHTA and CDR2 FQGTGA. The DNA for the CDR3 is TGTGCCAGCAGCCCGGCGGGCGCCCGCAGAGCTTTCTTT. Residues: CASSPAGARRAFF.

The sample holds many counts of this clone. The chain employs TRBV27 and TRBJ2-1, with 10 nucleotides matching TRBD2. The CDR3 sequence is 16 residues long. J lost 7 bases, V lost 6 bases, and 12 bases had no gene match. Germline CDR1 MNHEY, CDR2 SMNVEV (reference sequence). CDR3 loop: CASSPWSGGAHNEQFF. The CDR3 DNA sequence: TGTGCCAGCAGCCCTTGGAGCGGGGGGGCCCATAATGAGCAGTTCTTC.

The genes are TRBV9 and TRBJ2-3, with D maybe TRBD2 (5 bases). V shed 0 bases and J shed 5 bases, with 7 bases lying between them. CDR1 is SGDLS and CDR2 is YYNGEE in the germline V gene. The CDR3 covers 13 residues. CDR3 DNA sequence: TGTGCCAGCAGCGTAGCGGCGGGAGATACGCAGTATTTT. Translated: CASSVAAGDTQYF. The full variable domain, its missing parts supplied by reference TRBV9 and TRBJ2-3, is DSGVTQTPKHLITATGQRVTLRCSPRSGDLSVYWYQQSLDQGLQFLIQYYNGEERAKGNILERFSAQQFPDLHSELNLSSLELGDSALYFCASSVAAGDTQYFGPGTRLTVL.

This chain joins TRBV12-5 and TRBJ1-1, with D tentatively TRBD1 (5 bases). The CDR3 has 14 amino acids. Germline loops: CDR1 LGHNT, CDR2 FRNRAP. Trimming cost V 6 bases and J 6 bases, with 17 bases left between them. The CDR3 sequence is CASGPPGPGAEAFF. The CDR3 DNA reads TGTGCTAGTGGGCCCCCGGGGCCGGGAGCTGAAGCTTTCTTT.

This clone was seen repeatedly, ten times or more. The J gene is TRBJ2-7, the V gene TRBV11-1, with 7 bases fitting TRBD1. The V segment lost 1 base and the J segment 4 bases; nucleotides outside the gene matches: 4. The CDR3 runs 14 residues. CDR1 and CDR2 (germline): SGHAT, FQDESV (reference sequence). The CDR3 reads CASSLVGRGYEQYF. For the CDR3, the DNA is TGTGCCAGCAGCTTAGTCGGCAGGGGGTACGAGCAGTACTTC.

The sample holds a few counts of this clone. The gene calls are TRBV7-9 and TRBJ2-5, with 9 bases that match TRBD1. Germline values: CDR1 SEHNR, CDR2 FQNEAQ (reference sequence). Trimming took 5 bases from V and 5 from J; bases not matched to a gene: 6. The CDR3 loop spans 14 amino acids. CDR3 amino acids: CASSPGTGTETQYF. As DNA, the CDR3 is TGTGCCAGCAGCCCCGGGACAGGGACTGAGACCCAGTACTTC.

There are many counts of this clone. The chain couples TRBV6-4 to TRBJ2-3, with D tentatively TRBD2 (7 bases). CDR3 length: 13 amino acids. Per the germline V gene, CDR1 is MRHNA and CDR2 is SNTAGT. Trimming removed 4 bases from V and 8 bases from J, with 13 bases in between. The chain's CDR3 is CASSVGGLGTQYF. The CDR3 bases are TGTGCCAGCAGTGTCGGGGGGCTGGGTACGCAGTATTTT.

The chain is built from TRBV28 and TRBJ2-7; D is perhaps TRBD1 (6 bases). The ends were cut back, 7 bases at V and 7 bases at J, with 17 bases in the middle. The CDR3 totals 13 residues. CDR1 and CDR2 (germline): MDHEN, SYDVKM. The CDR3 is CASNPPGAREQYF. CDR3 nucleotides: TGTGCCAGCAACCCCCCAGGGGCACGGGAGCAGTACTTC. Based on the CDR3 plus reference TRBV28 and TRBJ2-7, the full variable domain is DVKVTQSSRYLVKRTGEKVFLECVQDMDHENMFWYRQDPGLGLRLIYFSYDVKMKEKGDIPEGYSVSREKKERFSLILESASTNQTSMYLCASNPPGAREQYFGPGTRLTVT.

Notes on this clone: Other DNA sequences in the sample encode the same CDR3. V is TRBV2 and J is TRBJ1-1; no firm D call. Trimming left V 3 bases short and J 1 base short, with 6 bases between. Germline CDR1 and CDR2: SNHLY and FYNNEI. CDR3 size: 13 residues. The CDR3 sequence is CASSDRGNTEAFF. The CDR3 region has the DNA TGTGCCAGCAGTGACAGAGGGAACACTGAAGCTTTCTTT.